This T cell receptor (beta chain) was identified in a study of blood T cell repertoires in COVID-19. Study details: Specimens from acute and convalescent COVID-19 originated in the United States, Italy and Spain. PBMCs, B-cell-depleted T cells, or T cells were the source of the cDNA or gDNA that made up the material.

In the authors' workflow: Amplification of reference gene primers provided the estimated nucleated cell counts. Sequencing was performed with immunoSEQ multiplex PCR; in TCRdb, only in-frame clones are kept and a portion is missing. D and trimming come from the DNA, and the V and J calls and clone size come from that table. The sample carries around 160,000 clones, roughly four fifths recorded once. The sequence was collected from a human donor with acute or convalescent COVID-19. The donor label of this sample is uncertain. The sample comprised peripheral blood.

The CDR3 nucleotides are TGTGCCAGTAGGGAAGGGGCAGGGTACAATGAGCAGTTCTTC. This translates into CASREGAGYNEQFF. The chain links TRBV19 to TRBJ2-1; D perhaps matches TRBD1 (5 bases). This CDR3 has 14 residues. The V end was cut by 6 bases, the J end by 4 bases, with 13 bases between. Germline loops: CDR1 LNHDA, CDR2 SQIVND (reference sequence).